Shown below are 16 T cell receptor beta chains from a single sample sequenced in a study of T cells in Graves' hyperthyroidism and ophthalmopathy. Researchers took RNA transcripts and amplified the TCR beta CDR3 regions from them. HTBI primers were used for first-round RT-PCR of the TCR CDR3. TCRdb reanalysed the multiplex PCR reads using MiXCR and keeps one entry per CDR3 protein. The profile shows about 560,000 distinct CDR3 sequences, 14% of them singletons. The material sequenced was blood. These receptor sequences come from a woman aged 40 to 50 with Graves' hyperthyroidism.

This clonotype was seen repeatedly, ten times or more. The chain combines TRBV5-5 with TRBJ2-7, with D perhaps assigned TRBD1 or TRBD2 (5 bases each). This CDR3 has 15 amino acids. Germline loops: CDR1 SGHKS, CDR2 YYEKEE (reference sequence). V gave up 3 bases and J gave up 2 bases, with 15 bases separating them. CDR3 protein: CASSYGTGVPYEQYF. CDR3 nucleotide sequence: TGTGCCAGCAGCTACGGGACCGGCGTCCCCTACGAGCAGTACTTC.

The chain has TRBV6-1 and TRBJ2-5; D is undetermined. Between the trimmed V and J ends, which lost 8 bases and 3 bases, there was a span of 19 bases. This CDR3 has 15 amino acids. Per germline, CDR1 MNHNS and CDR2 SASEGT. CDR3 bases: TGTGCCAGCCTCCTTGTCCCCGGTATTGAAGAGACCCAGTACTTC. It encodes CASLLVPGIEETQYF.

There are a few counts of this clonotype. The CDR3: CASSLSLASTGELFF. CDR3 DNA sequence: TGCGCCAGCAGCTTGTCGCTGGCCTCGACCGGGGAGCTGTTTTTT. The rearrangement uses TRBV5-1 and TRBJ2-2; unclear D gene. The CDR3 runs 15 residues. V was clipped by 1 base and J by 5 bases, with 12 bases between them. CDR1 SGHRS and CDR2 YFSETQ come from the germline V gene. Combining the CDR3 with reference TRBV5-1 and TRBJ2-2 gives the whole variable domain KAGVTQTPRYLIKTRGQQVTLSCSPISGHRSVSWYQQTPGQGLQFLFEYFSETQRNKGNFPGRFSGRQFSNSRSEMNVSTLELGDSALYLCASSLSLASTGELFFGEGSRLTVL.

This clonotype has just a few counts. The J gene is TRBJ1-1, the V gene TRBV7-9; D not resolved. CDR3 length: 13 residues. V was cut by 5 bases and J by 11 bases, with 18 bases left in between. Germline lookup yields CDR1 SEHNR and CDR2 FQNEAQ (reference sequence). The CDR3: CASSLGEGNRAFF. The CDR3 DNA sequence: TGTGCCAGCAGCCTAGGAGAGGGAAACCGGGCTTTCTTT.

CDR3 protein: CASSPPSAGQPQHF. The CDR3 DNA follows: TGTGCCAGCTCACCACCTTCAGCAGGGCAGCCCCAGCATTTT. This rearrangement joins TRBV18 to TRBJ1-5, with TRBD1 as a possible D gene (5 bases). Germline V gene lookup returns CDR1 KGHSH and CDR2 LQKENI. This CDR3 contains 14 residues. The V gene lost 0 bases and the J gene lost 7 bases, with 10 bases spanning the gap. The full variable domain, completed using reference TRBV18 and TRBJ1-5, is NAGVMQNPRHLVRRRGQEARLRCSPMKGHSHVYWYRQLPEEGLKFMVYLQKENIIDESGMPKERFSAEFPKEGPSILRIQQVVRGDSAAYFCASSPPSAGQPQHFGDGTRLSIL.

This clonotype was observed many times. This rearrangement joins TRBV5-1 to TRBJ2-3; 10 positions agree with TRBD1. The germline gives CDR1 SGHRS, CDR2 YFSETQ. The CDR3 totals 15 residues. The trim removed 4 bases at V and 1 base at J, leaving 3 bases unmatched. The CDR3 spells CASSETGGRTDTQYF. The CDR3 nucleotides read TGCGCCAGCAGCGAGACAGGGGGCCGCACAGATACGCAGTATTTT.

Many counts were recorded for this clonotype. The V call is TRBV4-1, the J call TRBJ1-5, with a weak D call TRBD1 (5 bases). Per the germline V gene, CDR1 is MGHRA and CDR2 is YSYEKL. V lost 4 bases and J lost 2, with 6 bases in between. The CDR3 has 13 amino acids. CDR3 sequence reads: CASSRDRNQPQHF. DNA for the CDR3: TGCGCCAGCAGCCGGGACCGCAATCAGCCCCAGCATTTT.

This clonotype was observed a few times. The genes are TRBV27 and TRBJ2-1, with D unresolved. V was shortened by 3 bases and J by 0 bases, with 9 bases between the two germline ends. CDR1 and CDR2 from the germline V gene are MNHEY and SMNVEV (reference sequence). There are 15 residues in the CDR3. CDR3 DNA sequence: TGTGCCAGCAGTTTTTCGGGCCGCTCCTACAATGAGCAGTTCTTC. Amino acid sequence: CASSFSGRSYNEQFF.

This rearrangement joins TRBV29-1 to TRBJ2-3; 9 positions agree with TRBD2. The ends lost 4 bases at V and 2 bases at J; junction bases unmatched: 7. The CDR3 covers 15 residues. Germline-derived CDR1 and CDR2 are SQVTM and ANQGSEA. The CDR3 reads CSVAGGGGATDTQYF. CDR3 sequence (DNA): TGCAGCGTTGCGGGCGGGGGGGGGGCCACAGATACGCAGTATTTT.

This clonotype was counted between two and nine times. This chain links TRBV14 with TRBJ2-1, with 10 bases fitting TRBD1. CDR1 and CDR2 from the germline V gene are SGHDN and FVKESK. The CDR3 runs 18 residues. Losses at the gene ends were 4 bases for V and 7 bases for J; bases not matched to a gene: 16. The CDR3 spells CASSRQPGQGILRNEQFF. The CDR3 DNA follows: TGTGCCAGCAGCCGACAACCGGGACAGGGGATCCTCAGAAATGAGCAGTTCTTC.

The chain uses TRBV19 and TRBJ1-5; D is unresolved. The ends were cut back, 6 bases at V and 0 bases at J, with 12 bases in the middle. CDR1 and CDR2 (germline): LNHDA, SQIVND (reference sequence). The CDR3 spans 15 residues. The CDR3 is CASRLGLNSNQPQHF. CDR3 DNA: TGTGCCAGTAGGCTTGGACTGAATAGCAATCAGCCCCAGCATTTT.

This clonotype was seen ten or more times. The chain joins TRBV10-3 to TRBJ2-1; no definite D call. CDR1 ENHRY and CDR2 SYGVKD come from the germline V gene. Trimming took 3 bases from V and 7 from J, leaving 16 bases between them. The CDR3 has 15 amino acids. The DNA for the CDR3 is TGTGCCATCAGTGAAATGGCGGAGAAGAGAAATGAGCAGTTCTTC. It codes for CAISEMAEKRNEQFF.

The chain couples TRBV24-1 to TRBJ2-7; 11 positions match TRBD2. The V gene's germline CDR1 is KGHDR and CDR2 SFDVKD. The CDR3 covers 15 residues. The V and J ends lost 4 bases and 3 bases, in that order; junction bases with no gene match: 4. The CDR3 coding sequence is TGTGCCACCAGTGACGTAACTAGCGGGAGCTACGAGCAGTACTTC. Translated, it gives CATSDVTSGSYEQYF.

This clonotype occurred many times. V and J are TRBV28 and TRBJ1-6; TRBD1 matches at 8 bases. The CDR3 runs 14 residues. Germline loops: CDR1 MDHEN, CDR2 SYDVKM. Unmatched junction bases numbered 4, after V lost 3 bases and J lost 9 bases. The CDR3, as DNA: TGTGCCAGCAGTTTGACAGGGGCTGCTTCACCCCTCCACTTT. This translates into CASSLTGAASPLHF.

This clonotype has at least ten counts. V and J are TRBV2 and TRBJ2-2; D is possibly TRBD1 (6 bases). Germline CDR1 reads SNHLY; CDR2 reads FYNNEI. This CDR3 has 15 residues. The germline V and J ends were trimmed by 3 bases and 3 bases, with 11 bases remaining between them. CDR3 in amino acids: CASSDTRGYTGELFF. The CDR3 DNA reads TGTGCCAGCAGTGATACCAGGGGTTACACCGGGGAGCTGTTTTTT.

The chain employs TRBV9 and TRBJ2-7; D gene uncertain. This CDR3 has 14 residues. Germline V lookup: CDR1 SGDLS, CDR2 YYNGEE. Trimming took off 2 bases at V and 4 bases at J, with 13 bases between the two ends. The DNA for the CDR3 is TGTGCCAGCAGCGTGAATCCTAGTGGGTACGAGCAGTACTTC. Translating it yields CASSVNPSGYEQYF.